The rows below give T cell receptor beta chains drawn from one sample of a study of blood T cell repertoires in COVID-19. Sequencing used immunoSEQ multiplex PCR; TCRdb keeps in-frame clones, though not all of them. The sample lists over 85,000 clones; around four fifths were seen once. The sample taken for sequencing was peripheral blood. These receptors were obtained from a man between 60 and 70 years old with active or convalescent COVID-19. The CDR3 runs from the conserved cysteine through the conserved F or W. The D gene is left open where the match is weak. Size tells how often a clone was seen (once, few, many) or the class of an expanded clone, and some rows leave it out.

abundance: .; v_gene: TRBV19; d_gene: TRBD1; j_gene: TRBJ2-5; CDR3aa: CASSIDPGGRETQYF; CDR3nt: TGTGCCAGTAGTATAGATCCAGGGGGCCGGGAGACCCAGTACTTC
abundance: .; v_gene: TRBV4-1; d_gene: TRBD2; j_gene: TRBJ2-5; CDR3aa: CASSLAGLAGGQETQYF; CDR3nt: TGCGCCAGCAGCCTGGCGGGACTAGCGGGAGGGCAAGAGACCCAGTACTTC
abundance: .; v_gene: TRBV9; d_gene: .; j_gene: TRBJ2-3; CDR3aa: CASSVDRGTDTQYF; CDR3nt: TGTGCCAGCAGCGTAGACCGGGGCACAGATACGCAGTATTTT
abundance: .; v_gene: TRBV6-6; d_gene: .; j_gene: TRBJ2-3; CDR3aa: CASARTEVGGTDTQYF; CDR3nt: TGTGCCAGCGCAAGGACAGAGGTTGGCGGCACAGATACGCAGTATTTT
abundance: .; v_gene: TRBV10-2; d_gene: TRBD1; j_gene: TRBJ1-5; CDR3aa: CASSERTGGRNQPQHF; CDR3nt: TGCGCCAGCAGTGAGCGGACAGGGGGCCGAAATCAGCCCCAGCATTTT
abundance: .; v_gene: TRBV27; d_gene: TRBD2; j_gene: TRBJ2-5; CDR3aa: CASSLLAGVQETQYF; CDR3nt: TGTGCCAGCAGTCTTTTAGCGGGAGTCCAAGAGACCCAGTACTTC
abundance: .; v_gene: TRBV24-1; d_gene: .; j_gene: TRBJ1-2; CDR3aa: CATSDPGVGYTF; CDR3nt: TGTGCCACCAGTGACCCAGGGGTCGGCTACACCTTC
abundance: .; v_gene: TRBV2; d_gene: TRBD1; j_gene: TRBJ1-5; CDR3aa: CASSTWTGSNQPQHF; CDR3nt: TGTGCCAGCAGTACCTGGACAGGGTCCAATCAGCCCCAGCATTTT
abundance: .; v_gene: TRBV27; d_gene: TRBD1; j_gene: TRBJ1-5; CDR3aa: CASSPDRNQPQHF; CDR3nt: TGTGCCAGCAGTCCGGACAGGAATCAGCCCCAGCATTTT
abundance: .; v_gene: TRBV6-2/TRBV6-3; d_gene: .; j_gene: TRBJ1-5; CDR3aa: CASSYVLQSQVFQPQHF; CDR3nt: TGTGCCAGCAGTTACGTACTGCAGTCCCAGGTCTTTCAGCCCCAGCATTTT
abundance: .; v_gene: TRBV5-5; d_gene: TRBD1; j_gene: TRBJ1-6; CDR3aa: CASSFNPGGSSPLHF; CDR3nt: TGTGCCAGCAGCTTTAACCCAGGGGGCTCCTCACCCCTCCACTTT
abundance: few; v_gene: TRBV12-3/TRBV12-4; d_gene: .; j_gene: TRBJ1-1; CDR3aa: CASSPDAGEAFF; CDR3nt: TGTGCCAGCAGTCCCGATGCAGGGGAAGCTTTCTTT
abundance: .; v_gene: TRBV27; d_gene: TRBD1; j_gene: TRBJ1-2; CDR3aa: CASSSGQGLYTF; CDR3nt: TGTGCCAGCAGTTCGGGACAGGGGTTGTACACCTTC
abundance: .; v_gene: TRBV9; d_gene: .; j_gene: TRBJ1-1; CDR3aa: CASSSQAFTEAFF; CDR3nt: TGTGCCAGCAGTTCACAGGCATTCACTGAAGCTTTCTTT
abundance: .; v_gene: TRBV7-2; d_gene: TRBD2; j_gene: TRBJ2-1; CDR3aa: CASSLGVGRLPNEQFF; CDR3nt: TGTGCCAGCAGCTTAGGAGTCGGGAGGTTACCCAATGAGCAGTTCTTC
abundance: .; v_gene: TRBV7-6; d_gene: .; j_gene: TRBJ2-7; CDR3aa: CASSLGARSEWAYEQYF; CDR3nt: TGTGCCAGCAGCTTAGGAGCCAGGTCTGAGTGGGCCTACGAGCAGTACTTC